The next 21 T cell receptor beta chains were all read from a single sample in a study of patients and donors after allogeneic stem cell transplantation. Each CDR3 protein is one row after TCRdb ran MiXCR on the RT-PCR reads. The sample yields about 960,000 distinct CDR3 sequences, around 17% seen once. Source material: blood, either unsorted or a sorted T cell fraction (not recorded which). The receptors come from a human donor who was either an allogeneic HSCT recipient or a stem cell or donor lymphocyte infusion donor (not recorded which). It is not recorded whose cells these are; they may come from a transplant donor.

This clonotype occurred a few times. The chain joins TRBV18 to TRBJ1-2, with a possible D match to TRBD1 (6 bases). The CDR3 totals 16 residues. The V end lost 3 bases, the J end lost 7 bases, and 21 bases lay between the germline ends. The germline V gene has CDR1 KGHSH and CDR2 LQKENI. The CDR3: CASSPGGGAWPTGYTF. DNA for the CDR3: TGTGCCAGCTCACCGGGCGGGGGCGCTTGGCCTACTGGCTACACCTTC.

Written as DNA, the CDR3 is TGTGCCAGCAGCTTAGAAGAGTTCACTGAAGCTTTCTTT. As protein: CASSLEEFTEAFF. V usage is TRBV7-2 and J usage is TRBJ1-1; D not certain. V was clipped by 1 base and J by 4 bases, with 7 bases between them. The CDR3 length is 13 residues. Germline V lookup: CDR1 SGHTA, CDR2 FQGNSA.

Worth noting for this clonotype: A read error is possible here, since a much larger clone lies one base away. The CDR3 protein is CANSARLWTGELFF. In nucleotides, the CDR3 is TGTGCCAACAGTGCGCGACTCTGGACCGGGGAGCTGTTTTTT. The chain uses TRBV12-3 or TRBV12-4 and TRBJ2-2; D gene ambiguous. This CDR3 spans 14 amino acids.

V is TRBV20-1 and J is TRBJ2-5, with no clear D. Per the germline V gene, CDR1 is DFQATT and CDR2 is SNEGSKA (reference sequence). The CDR3 has 15 amino acids. Trimming took off 6 bases at V and 3 bases at J, with 20 bases between the two ends. This chain's CDR3 is CSATFSRRSEETQYF. CDR3 coding DNA: TGCAGTGCCACCTTTTCTAGGAGATCCGAAGAGACCCAGTACTTC.

This clonotype was detected a few times. This sequence joins TRBV5-1 and TRBJ2-7, with TRBD2 matching 7 bases. The germline CDR1 and CDR2 sequences are SGHRS and YFSETQ. The J segment lost 1 base and the V segment lost 3 bases, leaving 4 bases of the junction unmatched. This CDR3 spans 14 amino acids. Here the CDR3 DNA reads TGCGCCAGCAGCTCCCGGGACTATTCCTACGAGCAGTACTTC. Protein: CASSSRDYSYEQYF.

The rearrangement joins TRBV9 to TRBJ1-6; TRBD1 matches 7 bases. The CDR3 spans 14 residues. The junction had 10 bases not matched to a gene; V was cut back by 5 bases and J by 11 bases. Germline V gene sequence: CDR1 SGDLS, CDR2 YYNGEE. Written as DNA, the CDR3 is TGTGCCAGCAGTTCAGAGGGGGCAGGGACACCCCTCCACTTT. Translating gives CASSSEGAGTPLHF.

This clonotype was seen only a few times. V usage is TRBV24-1 and J usage is TRBJ1-5; the D is unclear. The CDR3 sequence is 16 residues long. The germline V and J ends were trimmed by 4 bases and 6 bases, with 18 bases remaining between them. Germline CDR1 KGHDR, CDR2 SFDVKD. The CDR3 DNA reads TGTGCCACCAGTGACCGAAGACGCGAGGCCTTTCAGCCCCAGCATTTT. Translated: CATSDRRREAFQPQHF.

The genes are TRBV2 and TRBJ1-1; D is unresolved. Germline CDR1 is SNHLY and CDR2 is FYNNEI. The CDR3 is made up of 14 amino acids. V was clipped by 6 bases and J by 1 base, with 12 bases between them. The CDR3 region has the DNA TGTGCCAGCAGGATGCCTCGGGCGAACACTGAAGCTTTCTTT. Its protein is CASRMPRANTEAFF. The full variable domain, completed using reference TRBV2 and TRBJ1-1, is EPEVTQTPSHQVTQMGQEVILRCVPISNHLYFYWYRQILGQKVEFLVSFYNNEISEKSEIFDDQFSVERPDGSNFTLKIRSTKLEDSAMYFCASRMPRANTEAFFGQGTRLTVV.

The V call is TRBV12-3 or TRBV12-4, the J call TRBJ2-5, with 8 bases aligning to TRBD1. Trimming removed 1 base from V and 3 bases from J; junction bases left unmatched: 7. This CDR3 contains 16 residues. The CDR3 DNA sequence: TGTGCCAGCAGTTTAGTCGGCAGGGGGCGCGAAGAGACCCAGTACTTC. This sequence encodes CASSLVGRGREETQYF.

This clonotype was detected ten times or more. This rearrangement joins TRBV12-3 or TRBV12-4 to TRBJ1-1, with unresolved D. This CDR3 has 12 amino acids. Trimming took off 2 bases at V and 8 bases at J, with 9 bases between the two ends. Here the CDR3 reads CASSLKRAEAFF. The CDR3 DNA sequence: TGTGCCAGCAGTTTAAAAAGGGCAGAAGCTTTCTTT.

V gene TRBV4-2 combines with J gene TRBJ1-1; TRBD1 matches 8 bases. The CDR3 consists of 13 residues. Germline values: CDR1 LGHNA, CDR2 YNFKEQ. V lost 5 bases, J lost 7 bases, and 6 bases stayed unmatched. The CDR3 region is CASSAQGASEAFF. DNA for the CDR3: TGTGCCAGCAGCGCCCAGGGGGCCAGTGAAGCTTTCTTT.

This clonotype was counted between two and nine times. The genes are TRBV4-2 and TRBJ2-3, with TRBD2 matching 12 bases. The trim removed 5 bases at V and 4 bases at J, leaving 7 bases unmatched. CDR1 is LGHNA and CDR2 is YNFKEQ in the germline V gene. This CDR3 is 16 amino acids long. CDR3 DNA: TGTGCCAGCAGCGCGACTAGCGGGAGCGAGTCAGATACGCAGTATTTT. This sequence encodes CASSATSGSESDTQYF.

This clonotype was picked up many times. This chain connects TRBV12-3 or TRBV12-4 to TRBJ1-2; no firm D call. The CDR3 totals 11 residues. V lost 5 bases and J lost 1, with 2 bases in between. For the CDR3, the DNA is TGTGCCAGCAGTGGTAACTATGGCTACACCTTC. It yields the protein CASSGNYGYTF.

The chain uses TRBV10-2 and TRBJ2-1, with D possibly matching TRBD2 (5 bases). Per germline, CDR1 WSHSY and CDR2 SAAADI. The CDR3 consists of 12 residues. V lost 6 bases and J lost 4, with 7 bases in between. The CDR3 loop reads CASRDFYNEQFF. CDR3 bases: TGCGCCAGCAGGGACTTTTACAATGAGCAGTTCTTC.

In DNA, the CDR3 is TGTGCCAGCATGGACAGCCTTTCCTCTGGAAACACCATATATTTT. Protein: CASMDSLSSGNTIYF. This chain uses TRBV12-3 or TRBV12-4 with TRBJ1-3, with a possible D match to TRBD1 (6 bases). The length of the CDR3 is 15 residues. V was shortened by 7 bases and J by 0 bases, with 13 bases between the two germline ends.

The J gene is TRBJ2-2, the V gene TRBV24-1; a weak D match, TRBD1 (6 bases). V lost 4 bases and J lost 6, with 14 bases in between. The CDR3 has 15 residues. Germline CDR1 reads KGHDR; CDR2 reads SFDVKD. The DNA for the CDR3 is TGTGCCACCAGTGACCCCAGGGGTGACGCCGGGGAGCTGTTTTTT. This translates into CATSDPRGDAGELFF.

V and J are TRBV24-1 and TRBJ1-5; D is undetermined. CDR1 is KGHDR, CDR2 SFDVKD, per germline. V lost 9 bases and J lost 4, with 15 bases in between. CDR3 length: 14 amino acids. The CDR3 DNA sequence: TGTGCCACCGGGAAGGGTTTGGGGAATCAGCCCCAGCATTTT. Residues: CATGKGLGNQPQHF.

The rearrangement uses TRBV5-1 and TRBJ2-2; D is possibly TRBD1 (5 bases). The V gene lost 4 bases and the J gene lost 6 bases, with 16 bases spanning the gap. The CDR3 has 15 amino acids. Per germline, CDR1 SGHRS and CDR2 YFSETQ. CDR3 amino acids: CASSELRQGPGELFF. The DNA of the CDR3 is TGCGCCAGCAGCGAGCTCCGCCAGGGCCCCGGGGAGCTGTTTTTT.

The chain recombines TRBV5-8 with TRBJ1-4; D uncertain. The CDR3 sequence is 17 residues long. The germline gives CDR1 SGHTS, CDR2 YDEGEE. The V end was cut by 0 bases, the J end by 0 bases, with 12 bases between. CDR3 nucleotides: TGTGCCAGCAGCTTGGAAGGACCAACAACAACTAATGAAAAACTGTTTTTT. This codes for CASSLEGPTTTNEKLFF.

This clonotype has a handful of counts. The chain couples TRBV12-3 or TRBV12-4 to TRBJ1-6, with D perhaps matching TRBD1 (6 bases). CDR3 length equals 16 residues. V was shortened by 3 bases and J by 8 bases, with 17 bases between the two germline ends. This chain's CDR3 is CASSFLRDNADSPLHF. The CDR3 DNA is TGTGCCAGCAGTTTTTTGAGGGACAATGCGGATTCACCCCTCCACTTT.

This clonotype was found a few times. The rearrangement links TRBV6-2 or TRBV6-3 to TRBJ1-1, with D maybe TRBD1 (5 bases). V lost 2 bases and J lost 0, with 7 bases in between. The CDR3 contains 14 residues. The germline V gene has CDR1 MNHEY and CDR2 SVGEGT. The CDR3 loop is CASSYGGMNTEAFF. The DNA for the CDR3 is TGTGCCAGCAGTTACGGGGGGATGAACACTGAAGCTTTCTTT.